The 7 T cell receptor beta chains given below trace back to one sample, sequenced in a study of tumor-infiltrating lymphocytes in primary liver carcinoma. The source material, 20-30 mg of unsorted bulk tissue, was used to co-extract RNA and DNA. A primer matching the constant region was used to make TCR beta cDNA from approximately 500 ng of total RNA. TCR beta libraries came from three nested multiplex PCR rounds using slightly modified ARM-PCR. Rounds one and two of PCR, each of around 11 cycles, were primed with TRBV1-TRBV30 forward primers and a C-beta reverse primer. TCRdb re-derived calls from the multiplex PCR reads in MiXCR, one entry per CDR3 protein. The table has some 120,000 distinct CDR3 sequences, 65% seen once. The sample comprised liver tumor tissue from sampling region 1. Subset: tumor region T1, superior pole. All receptors derive from an older woman with primary liver carcinoma and hepatitis B virus infection.

Regarding this clonotype: Possible read error: a much larger clone is one base away. This sequence joins TRBV12-3 or TRBV12-4 and TRBJ2-7, with 10 nucleotides matching TRBD1. This CDR3 comprises 14 residues. The CDR3 sequence: CASSGDRGSYKQYF. The CDR3 region has the DNA TGTGCCAGCAGTGGGGACAGGGGTTCCTACAAGCAGTACTTC.

Concerning this clonotype: This clone may be a read error of a much larger clone one base away. The CDR3 DNA reads TGTGCCAGCGTAGGAGTTACTCACCGGACAGGGGGCGCTTGGGTCACTGAAGCTTTCTTT. Its protein is CASVGVTHRTGGAWVTEAFF. This chain links TRBV6-5 with TRBJ1-1, with 11 bases matching TRBD1. V shed 8 bases, J shed 4 bases, and the junction held 24 bases outside the gene matches. Per germline, CDR1 MNHEY and CDR2 SVGAGI. CDR3 size: 20 residues.

Points on this clonotype: This clone may be a read error of a much larger clone one base away. This rearrangement joins TRBV7-8 to TRBJ2-2; possible D gene TRBD2, 6 bases. The CDR3 is 15 amino acids. V lost 3 bases and J 4 bases, leaving 12 bases between the germline ends. Germline-derived CDR1 and CDR2 are SGHVS and FQNEAQ. CDR3 nucleotides: TGTGCCAGCAGCTTCGGCGGAGGGAGCACCGGGGAGCTGTTTTTT. Protein product: CASSFGGGSTGELFF.

In this sample, this clonotype turned up many times. This chain joins TRBV12-3 or TRBV12-4 and TRBJ2-2, with D perhaps TRBD2 (6 bases). The CDR3 is 16 residues long. Between the trimmed V and J ends, which lost 5 bases and 1 base, there was a span of 14 bases. DNA of the CDR3: TGTGCCAGCAGTCCTACCGGGACTCAGAACACCGGGGAGCTGTTTTTT. It specifies CASSPTGTQNTGELFF.

In regard to this clonotype: At one boundary the junction diverges from the germline segment, which might be a read error. The chain's CDR3 is CASIESIGDTQYF. CDR3 in DNA: TGCGCCAGCATTGAGTCGATTGGAGATACGCAGTATTTT. V usage is TRBV10-2 and J usage is TRBJ2-3; D gene ambiguous. Germline V gene sequence: CDR1 WSHSY, CDR2 SAAADI. CDR3 length: 13 amino acids.

This clonotype appeared many times. The chain has TRBV12-5 and TRBJ2-1, with unresolved D. CDR1 and CDR2 from the germline V gene are LGHNT and FRNRAP. Trimming shortened V by 1 base and J by 9 bases, and 4 bases separated the two germline ends. This CDR3 has 11 residues. CDR3 residues: CASGLESEQFF. DNA for the CDR3: TGTGCTAGTGGTTTGGAGAGTGAGCAGTTCTTC.

This clonotype was picked up many times. CDR3 nucleotides: TGCAGCGTTTTTGTGCCCAGCGGGAGGGCCGGGGTGAAGACCCAGTACTTC. Its protein is CSVFVPSGRAGVKTQYF. This chain connects TRBV29-1 to TRBJ2-5; 10 nucleotides match TRBD2. The CDR3 runs to 17 residues. The J segment lost 6 bases and the V segment lost 5 bases, leaving 18 bases of the junction unmatched. Germline V CDR1 and CDR2: SQVTM, ANQGSEA.